This T cell receptor (beta chain) came from a study of T cell responses to AZD1222 COVID-19 vaccine. As for this clone: Its antigen is not identified.

TCRdb keeps only in-frame clones here, not all; method: immunoSEQ multiplex PCR. The sample records around 130,000 clones, approximately 89% being singletons. This CDR3 is built from 11 residues. With 5 bases removed from V and 3 bases from J, the gap between germline ends came to 7 bases. Germline CDR1 reads DFQATT; CDR2 reads SNEGSKA (reference sequence). General study findings and limits: The repertoires were collected only after the peak T cell response.

The genes are TRBV20-1 and TRBJ1-2; D unclear. Source: peripheral blood, taken on day 0 of AZD1222 vaccination. The TCR comes from an adult in good health. DNA for the CDR3: TGCAGTGCTGTTACAGACTATGGCTACACCTTC. This gives the protein CSAVTDYGYTF.